This T cell receptor beta chain was sequenced in a study of chemoradiotherapy in HPV16-positive cancers. The CDR3 covers 13 residues. Germline CDR1 is LNHDA and CDR2 is SQIVND (reference sequence). Trimming removed 4 bases from V and 4 bases from J, with 10 bases in between. Repertoires were sampled repeatedly during chemoradiotherapy. As for this clone: Its antigen is unknown.

Regarding the study as a whole: Non-HPV-specific T cells did not expand in tumors during treatment, whereas candidate HPV-specific clones and E7-related motifs did. In HPV16-positive patients, HPV-responsive T-cell expansion tracked better recurrence-free survival. Only a couple of HPV16-positive patients supplied the functional HPV-specificity definition.

This table comes from immunoSEQ multiplex PCR, and its TCRdb copy is limited to in-frame clones, with some not included. The profile shows around 53,000 clones, more than 75% of them singletons. The specimen was blood, collected from a patient who underwent chemoradiotherapy. The TCR sequence derives from a human donor with HPV-associated anogenital cancer. This chain links TRBV19 with TRBJ2-5, with D unclear. CDR3 DNA: TGTGCCAGTAGTAAGATCCACCGAGAGACCCAGTACTTC. Encoded protein: CASSKIHRETQYF.